Here is one T cell receptor beta chain with its context. The CDR3 covers 13 residues. V trimming: 6 bases; J trimming: 3 bases; junction bases outside the gene matches: 3. Clones were read by immunoSEQ multiplex PCR, and TCRdb kept only the in-frame ones, dropping some. The table shows over 150,000 clones, with about 85% occurring only once. Patients in Seattle were enrolled during active infection, then followed longitudinally. This sample was included in a study of blood T cell repertoires in COVID-19. Study-wide context: T cells, B-cell-depleted T cells, or PBMCs supplied cDNA or gDNA.

This clonotype was sampled from a man aged 60 to 69 with COVID-19, enrolled during active disease. The source material was peripheral blood. This chain links TRBV12-3 or TRBV12-4 with TRBJ2-7; 9 bases match TRBD1. The CDR3 sequence is CASSRGQGYEQYF. The CDR3, as DNA: TGTGCCAGCAGCCGGGGACAGGGCTACGAGCAGTACTTC.